This T cell receptor beta chain comes out of a study of T cell responses to AZD1222 COVID-19 vaccine. Whole-study results and caveats: Spike-specific TCR breadth and depth were elevated following two AZD1222 doses. All repertoire sampling was performed exclusively after the peak T cell response. Most donors were white British and more were female, and clonal diversity was possibly underestimated. Reportedly, nearly half the spike-specific TCRs target unmutated variant regions.

Produced via immunoSEQ multiplex PCR; TCRdb's table is partial and in-frame only. Among about 160,000 clones, 70% to 90% were seen once, and the ten largest hold more than 4%. As for this clone: Its target is not known.

CDR1 is LGHDT and CDR2 is YNNKEL in the germline V gene (reference sequence). The CDR3 consists of 14 residues. The germline V and J ends were trimmed by 0 bases and 6 bases, with 12 bases remaining between them. The V and J genes are TRBV3-1 (or the pseudogene TRBV3-2) and TRBJ2-7, with D possibly matching TRBD2 (5 bases). The sequencing here drew on peripheral blood, taken 28 days after the second AZD1222 dose. This sequence originates from an adult who received the AZD1222 COVID-19 vaccine. The chain's CDR3 is CASSQDSRVGEQYF. CDR3 nucleotides: TGTGCCAGCAGCCAAGACTCGAGGGTGGGCGAGCAGTACTTC.